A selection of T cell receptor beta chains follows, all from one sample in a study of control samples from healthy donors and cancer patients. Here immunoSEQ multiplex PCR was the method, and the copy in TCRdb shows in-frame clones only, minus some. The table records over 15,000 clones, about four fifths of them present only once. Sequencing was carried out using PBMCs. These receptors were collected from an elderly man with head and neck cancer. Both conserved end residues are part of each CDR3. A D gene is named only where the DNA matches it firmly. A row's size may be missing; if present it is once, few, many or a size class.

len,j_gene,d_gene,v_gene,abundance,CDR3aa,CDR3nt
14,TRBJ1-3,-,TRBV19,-,CASSGQGAGNTIYF,TGTGCCAGTAGTGGTCAGGGAGCCGGAAACACCATATATTTT
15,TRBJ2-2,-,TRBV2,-,CASSWNRDSTGELFF,TGTGCCAGCAGCTGGAACAGGGATAGCACCGGGGAGCTGTTTTTT
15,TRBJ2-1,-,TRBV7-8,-,CASSKSGHLRNEQFF,TGTGCCAGCAGCAAATCGGGACACCTACGCAATGAGCAGTTCTTC
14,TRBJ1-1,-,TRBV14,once,CASSQDAWDTEAFF,TGTGCCAGCAGCCAAGATGCGTGGGACACTGAAGCTTTCTTT
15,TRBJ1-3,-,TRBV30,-,CAWSETGSSGNTIYF,TGTGCCTGGAGTGAGACAGGAAGCTCTGGAAACACCATATATTTT
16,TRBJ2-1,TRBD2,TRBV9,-,CASSVGGGGAPNEQFF,TGTGCCAGCAGCGTAGGTGGCGGGGGGGCCCCCAATGAGCAGTTCTTC
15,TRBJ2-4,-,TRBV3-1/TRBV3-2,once,CASRGGKLAKNIQYF,TGTGCCAGCAGGGGCGGGAAGCTAGCCAAAAACATTCAGTACTTC
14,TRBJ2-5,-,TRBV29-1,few,CSVEFQGLQETQYF,TGCAGCGTTGAATTCCAGGGGCTCCAAGAGACCCAGTACTTC
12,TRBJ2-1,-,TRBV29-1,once,CSVAAGDNEQFF,TGCAGCGTTGCAGCAGGGGACAATGAGCAGTTCTTC
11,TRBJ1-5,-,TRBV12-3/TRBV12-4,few,CASSLSQPQHF,TGTGCCAGCAGTTTAAGTCAGCCCCAGCATTTT
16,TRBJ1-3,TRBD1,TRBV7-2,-,CASSLTGGAGGNTIYF,TGTGCCAGCAGTTTGACAGGGGGCGCAGGGGGAAACACCATATATTTT
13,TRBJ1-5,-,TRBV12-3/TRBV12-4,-,CASSLTSNQPQHF,TGTGCCAGCAGCCTGACTAGCAATCAGCCCCAGCATTTT
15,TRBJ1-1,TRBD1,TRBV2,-,CASSEGGTGRTEAFF,TGTGCCAGCAGTGAAGGAGGGACAGGGCGGACTGAAGCTTTCTTT
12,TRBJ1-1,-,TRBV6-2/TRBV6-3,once,CASSYINTEAFF,TGTGCCAGCAGTTATATAAACACTGAAGCTTTCTTT
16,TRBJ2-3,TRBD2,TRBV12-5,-,CASARTSGSGTDTQYF,TGTGCTAGTGCCCGGACTAGCGGGAGTGGCACAGATACGCAGTATTTT
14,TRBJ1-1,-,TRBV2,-,CASSEAMGYTEAFF,TGTGCCAGCAGTGAAGCTATGGGTTACACTGAAGCTTTCTTT
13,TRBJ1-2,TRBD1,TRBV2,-,CASSLQGAAGYTF,TGTGCCAGCAGCTTACAGGGGGCTGCTGGCTACACCTTC
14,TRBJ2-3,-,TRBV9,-,CASSPGDRTDTQYF,TGTGCCAGCAGCCCCGGGGACCGCACAGATACGCAGTATTTT
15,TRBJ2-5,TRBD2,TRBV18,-,CASSRGLAGEQTQYF,TGTGCCAGCTCCCGCGGACTAGCGGGAGAACAGACCCAGTACTTC
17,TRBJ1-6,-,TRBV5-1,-,CASSLGGEVPYNSPLHF,TGCGCCAGCAGCTTAGGGGGAGAAGTCCCCTATAATTCACCCCTCCACTTT
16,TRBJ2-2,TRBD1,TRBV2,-,CASRLVTGPYTGELFF,TGTGCCAGCAGACTCGTGACAGGGCCATACACCGGGGAGCTGTTTTTT
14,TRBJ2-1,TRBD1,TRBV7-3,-,CASSPSGQGREQFF,TGTGCCAGCAGCCCCAGCGGACAGGGGCGCGAGCAGTTCTTC
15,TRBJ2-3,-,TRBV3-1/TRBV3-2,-,CASSQEGWAGDTQYF,TGTGCCAGCAGCCAAGAAGGCTGGGCTGGGGATACGCAGTATTTT
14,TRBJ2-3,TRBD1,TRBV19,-,CASGQGMRGDTQYF,TGTGCCAGCGGACAGGGAATGAGGGGAGATACGCAGTATTTT
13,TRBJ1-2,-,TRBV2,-,CASLGIGLYGYTF,TGTGCCAGCCTGGGTATTGGCCTTTATGGCTACACCTTC
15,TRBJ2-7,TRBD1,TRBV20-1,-,CSASGTAPLFYEQYF,TGCAGTGCTAGTGGGACAGCACCCCTTTTCTACGAGCAGTACTTC
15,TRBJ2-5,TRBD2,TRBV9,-,CASSVGLAGAETQYF,TGTGCCAGCAGCGTAGGACTAGCGGGAGCGGAGACCCAGTACTTC
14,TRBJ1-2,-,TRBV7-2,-,CASSLVGSNYGYTF,TGTGCCAGCAGCTTAGTCGGGAGTAACTATGGCTACACCTTC
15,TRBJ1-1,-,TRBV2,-,CASSASLTMNTEAFF,TGTGCCAGCAGCGCCTCATTGACCATGAACACTGAAGCTTTCTTT
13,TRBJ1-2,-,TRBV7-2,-,CASSPYLQYGYTF,TGTGCCAGCAGCCCGTACCTCCAGTATGGCTACACCTTC
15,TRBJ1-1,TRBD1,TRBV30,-,CAWSPPRTGYTEAFF,TGTGCCTGGAGCCCCCCTCGGACAGGGTACACTGAAGCTTTCTTT
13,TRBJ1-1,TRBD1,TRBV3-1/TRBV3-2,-,CASITQGVGEAFF,TGTGCCAGCATCACACAGGGGGTGGGTGAAGCTTTCTTT
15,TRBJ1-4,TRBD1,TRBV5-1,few,CASSSFGQGGEKLFF,TGCGCCAGCAGCTCCTTTGGACAGGGTGGAGAAAAACTGTTTTTT
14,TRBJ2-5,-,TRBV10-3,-,CAISSELNQETQYF,TGTGCCATCAGCTCAGAGTTAAACCAAGAGACCCAGTACTTC
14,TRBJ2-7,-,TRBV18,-,CASSPATSSYEQYF,TGTGCCAGCTCACCGGCGACGAGCTCCTACGAGCAGTACTTC
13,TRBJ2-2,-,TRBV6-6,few,CASSSSNTGELFF,TGTGCCAGCAGCAGCTCGAACACCGGGGAGCTGTTTTTT
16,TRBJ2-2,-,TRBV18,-,CASSLRQGGNTGELFF,TGTGCCAGCTCGCTAAGACAGGGAGGGAACACCGGGGAGCTGTTTTTT
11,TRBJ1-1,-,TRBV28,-,CASSLDTEAFF,TGTGCCAGCAGCTTAGACACTGAAGCTTTCTTT
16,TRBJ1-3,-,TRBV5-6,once,CASSLATVVAGNTIYF,TGTGCCAGCAGCCTGGCAACAGTGGTTGCTGGAAACACCATATATTTT
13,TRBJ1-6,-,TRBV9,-,CASSETLGAPLHF,TGTGCCAGCAGCGAAACGCTTGGGGCACCCCTCCACTTT